This T cell receptor beta chain emerged from a study of blood T cell repertoires in COVID-19. Some clones are missing from TCRdb's copy, which holds only in-frame ones; the method was immunoSEQ multiplex PCR. This table has 130,000 or so clones, about 91% appearing once. V dropped 6 bases and J dropped 5 bases, with 5 bases sitting between them. CDR3 length equals 11 residues. Germline assignment: CDR1 MDHEN and CDR2 SYDVKM. Sample: peripheral blood. The rearrangement links TRBV28 to TRBJ1-5, with D uncertain. This receptor was identified in a man aged 45-65 years with acute or convalescent COVID-19. CDR3 bases: TGTGCCAGCAGCATTCATCAGCCCCAGCATTTT. Protein sequence: CASSIHQPQHF.